What follows are 11 T cell receptor beta chains derived from one specimen sequenced in a study of blood T cell repertoires in COVID-19. Clones were sequenced by immunoSEQ multiplex PCR, and TCRdb holds only the in-frame ones, with some missing. The repertoire holds around 310,000 clones, with around 92% as singletons. Material: PBMCs or T cells enriched from blood (not recorded which). The receptors derive from a woman in her thirties who had recovered from COVID-19.

In this sample, this clone turned up once. The chain links TRBV19 to TRBJ2-3; 7 bases align to TRBD2. CDR3 length equals 18 residues. Looked up from germline, CDR1 is LNHDA and CDR2 is SQIVND (reference sequence). V lost 2 bases, J lost 4 bases, and 15 bases stayed unmatched. CDR3 sequence (DNA): TGTGCCAGTAGTATAACCTCCTTGACCGTCCGGGGGGCAGATACGCAGTATTTT. Translation gives CASSITSLTVRGADTQYF. The entire variable domain, with the rest obtained from reference TRBV19 and TRBJ2-3, is as follows: DGGITQSPKYLFRKEGQNVTLSCEQNLNHDAMYWYRQDPGQGLRLIYYSQIVNDFQKGDIAEGYSVSREKKESFPLTVTSAQKNPTAFYLCASSITSLTVRGADTQYFGPGTRLTVL.

This clone was seen a single time. This chain links TRBV7-2 with TRBJ2-5; D gene unclear. Germline loops: CDR1 SGHTA, CDR2 FQGNSA. The length of the CDR3 is 16 residues. V shed 1 base and J shed 11 bases, with 23 bases lying between them. CDR3 DNA sequence: TGTGCCAGCAGCTTAGGGTTGGTCTCAGTCGCGGTCCCGCAGTACTTC. Amino acids: CASSLGLVSVAVPQYF.

This chain links TRBV5-1 with TRBJ2-2, with D unresolved. CDR3 size: 14 residues. Germline V gene lookup returns CDR1 SGHRS and CDR2 YFSETQ. The V and J ends lost 0 bases and 2 bases respectively, with 5 bases between them. The CDR3 DNA sequence: TGCGCCAGCAGCTTGGACAGAAACACCGGGGAGCTGTTTTTT. Its translation: CASSLDRNTGELFF.

Only one count was recorded for this clone. The V gene is TRBV5-1, the J gene TRBJ2-5; TRBD2 aligns across 12 bases. V was pared by 0 bases and J by 3 bases, with 3 bases of the junction left unmatched. The CDR3 is made up of 16 amino acids. Germline CDR1 is SGHRS and CDR2 is YFSETQ. The CDR3 protein is CASSLGLAGGEETQYF. For the CDR3, the DNA is TGCGCCAGCAGCTTGGGGCTAGCGGGAGGGGAAGAGACCCAGTACTTC.

This clone turned up a few times. V usage is TRBV6-1 and J usage is TRBJ2-1; tentative D call: TRBD2 (6 bases). The length of the CDR3 is 15 residues. The V end was cut by 2 bases, the J end by 3 bases, with 11 bases between. Per germline, CDR1 MNHNS and CDR2 SASEGT. The DNA for the CDR3 is TGTGCCAGCAGTGAAACCGGACTATTCTACAATGAGCAGTTCTTC. It codes for CASSETGLFYNEQFF.

The CDR3 here is CASQRGGDYGYTF. CDR3 coding DNA: TGTGCCAGCCAACGGGGGGGTGACTATGGCTACACCTTC. The chain employs TRBV18 and TRBJ1-2; possibly TRBD1 for D (5 bases). From germline, CDR1 is KGHSH and CDR2 LQKENI. V lost 8 bases to trimming and J lost 3 bases, with 13 bases between them. This CDR3 region has 13 residues.

V is TRBV18 and J is TRBJ2-1; 10 bases agree with TRBD1. This CDR3 has 15 amino acids. Germline V gene sequence: CDR1 KGHSH, CDR2 LQKENI. The junction had 7 bases not matched to a gene; V was cut back by 3 bases and J by 8 bases. The CDR3 spells CASSPGQGIIDEQFF. CDR3 nucleotide sequence: TGTGCCAGCTCACCGGGACAGGGGATTATTGATGAGCAGTTCTTC.

The CDR3 bases are TGTGCCAGCAGCCAAGTATGGGGGGATTCACCCCTCCACTTT. Translation gives CASSQVWGDSPLHF. The chain joins TRBV3-1 (or the pseudogene TRBV3-2) to TRBJ1-6; perhaps TRBD1 as D (5 bases). The V end was cut by 1 base, the J end by 8 bases, with 9 bases between. Germline values: CDR1 LGHDT, CDR2 YNNKEL (reference sequence). The CDR3 totals 14 residues.

V usage is TRBV5-1 and J usage is TRBJ2-7; possible D gene TRBD2, 5 bases. The CDR3 is 16 amino acids. The germline CDR1 and CDR2 sequences are SGHRS and YFSETQ. Trimming left V 0 bases short and J 3 bases short, with 16 bases between. The CDR3 DNA follows: TGCGCCAGCAGCTTGGCCGACGGGGAATGGGACTACGAGCAGTACTTC. Translated: CASSLADGEWDYEQYF.

This chain uses TRBV7-5 with TRBJ1-1; the table's D call, TRBD1, has no DNA check behind it. TRBV7-5 is a recognized pseudogene. This CDR3 is 13 amino acids long. This CDR3 is CARSLPRGSEAFF. The CDR3 DNA follows: TGTGCCAGAAGCTTACCCAGGGGGTCTGAAGCTTTCTTT.

The rearrangement uses TRBV29-1 and TRBJ2-1; TRBD2 might be the D (6 bases). Germline CDR1 and CDR2: SQVTM and ANQGSEA. V was trimmed by 5 bases and J by 8 bases, leaving 22 bases between them. The CDR3 spans 15 residues. CDR3 DNA: TGCAGCGTTAAGGAGGAGCTAGCGAGGTGGGATGAGCAGTTCTTC. This gives the protein CSVKEELARWDEQFF.